A selection of T cell receptor beta chains follows, all from one sample in a study of CD8 T cells in Susac syndrome. TCRdb independently ran MiXCR on the immunoSEQ multiplex PCR reads; one entry per CDR3 protein. The data contain 110,000 to 150,000 distinct CDR3 sequences, 94% of them singletons. Source material: CD8+ T cells from PBMCs. These receptors were taken from a human donor in good health. Each CDR3 is given with its conserved first and last residue. The D gene is left open where the match is weak. Only some rows state a clone size, as once, few, many or a class for expanded clones.

DNA: TGTGCCAGCAGCTACGGGGACAGGGGGCAATACGAGCAGTACTTC; CDR3: CASSYGDRGQYEQYF; length: 15; size: .; J: TRBJ2-7; V: TRBV9; D: TRBD1
DNA: TGTGCCAGCAGTTATACTTGGGGGGGAGCGGAGACCCAGTACTTC; CDR3: CASSYTWGGAETQYF; length: 15; size: once; J: TRBJ2-5; V: TRBV6-5; D: TRBD2
DNA: TGTGCCAGCAGTTCTGTCCAAGAGGGTTTGGGTGAGCAGTTCTTC; CDR3: CASSSVQEGLGEQFF; length: 15; size: once; J: TRBJ2-1; V: TRBV12-3/TRBV12-4; D: .
DNA: TGTGCCAGCAGCTCGACAGGGGAATATGGCTACACCTTC; CDR3: CASSSTGEYGYTF; length: 13; size: .; J: TRBJ1-2; V: TRBV11-1; D: TRBD1
DNA: TGCAGCGCCGATCTAGCAGGCGAGCAGTACTTC; CDR3: CSADLAGEQYF; length: 11; size: .; J: TRBJ2-7; V: TRBV29-1; D: .
DNA: TGTGCCAGCAGCTTGGATAGGGGTAACACTGAAGCTTTCTTT; CDR3: CASSLDRGNTEAFF; length: 14; size: .; J: TRBJ1-1; V: TRBV5-4; D: .
DNA: TGCGCCAGCAGCCAAAGCCGTAACTACGAGCAGTACTTC; CDR3: CASSQSRNYEQYF; length: 13; size: .; J: TRBJ2-7; V: TRBV4-3; D: .
DNA: TGCGCCAGCAGCCAAGGACTTGTACAGGGGATTGAAGCTTTCTTT; CDR3: CASSQGLVQGIEAFF; length: 15; size: .; J: TRBJ1-1; V: TRBV4-3; D: TRBD1
DNA: TGTGCCAGCAGCTGGGACAGGGGAGGCGAAAAACTGTTTTTT; CDR3: CASSWDRGGEKLFF; length: 14; size: .; J: TRBJ1-4; V: TRBV7-8; D: TRBD1
DNA: TGTGCCAGCTCACCACCGGCAGGGAGGTCTTATGAGCAGTTCTTC; CDR3: CASSPPAGRSYEQFF; length: 15; size: .; J: TRBJ2-1; V: TRBV18; D: .
DNA: TGTGCCAGCAGCACCGGGACGGGAAGCAATCAGCCCCAGCATTTT; CDR3: CASSTGTGSNQPQHF; length: 15; size: once; J: TRBJ1-5; V: TRBV9; D: .